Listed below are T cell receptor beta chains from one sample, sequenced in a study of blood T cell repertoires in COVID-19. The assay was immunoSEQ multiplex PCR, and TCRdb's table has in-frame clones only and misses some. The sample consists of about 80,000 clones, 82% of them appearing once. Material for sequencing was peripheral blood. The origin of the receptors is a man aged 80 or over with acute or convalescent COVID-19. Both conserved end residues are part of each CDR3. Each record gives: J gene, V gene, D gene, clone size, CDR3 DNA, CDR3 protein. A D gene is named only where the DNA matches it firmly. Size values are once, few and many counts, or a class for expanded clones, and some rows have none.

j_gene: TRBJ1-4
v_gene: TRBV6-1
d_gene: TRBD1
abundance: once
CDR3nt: TGTGCCAGCAGTGGGGGCGGGACAGATGCAACTAATGAAAAACTGTTTTTT
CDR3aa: CASSGGGTDATNEKLFF

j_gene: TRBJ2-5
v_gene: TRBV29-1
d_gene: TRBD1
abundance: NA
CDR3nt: TGCAGCGTTGGCCCTGTACAGGGGGCGCGGGAGACCCAGTACTTC
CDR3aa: CSVGPVQGARETQYF

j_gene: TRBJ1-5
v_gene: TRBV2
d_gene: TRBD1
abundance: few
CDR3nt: TGTGCCAGCAGTGAACAGGGGGGTCAGCCCCAGCATTTT
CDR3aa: CASSEQGGQPQHF

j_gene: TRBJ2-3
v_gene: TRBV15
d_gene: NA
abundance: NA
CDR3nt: TGTGCCACCAGCAGAGATCAAGGGGGTACCCTAATCCACAAAGATACGCAGTATTTT
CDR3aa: CATSRDQGGTLIHKDTQYF

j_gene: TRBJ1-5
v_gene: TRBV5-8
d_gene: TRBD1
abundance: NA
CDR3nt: TGTGCCAGCAGCTTGGGGGGACAGGTCAATCAGCCCCAGCATTTT
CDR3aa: CASSLGGQVNQPQHF

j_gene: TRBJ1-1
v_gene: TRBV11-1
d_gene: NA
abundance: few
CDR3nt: TGTGCCAGCAGCCTGGACAGAAACACTGAAGCTTTCTTT
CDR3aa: CASSLDRNTEAFF

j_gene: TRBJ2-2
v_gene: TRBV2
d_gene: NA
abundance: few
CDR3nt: TGTGCCAGCAGAGGGACTCCGTCCGGGGAGCTGTTTTTT
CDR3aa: CASRGTPSGELFF

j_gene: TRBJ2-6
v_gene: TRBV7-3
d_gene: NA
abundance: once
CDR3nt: TGTGCCAGCAGTCGCGTCCCGGGACAACTCTCTGGGGCCAACGTCCTGACTTTC
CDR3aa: CASSRVPGQLSGANVLTF

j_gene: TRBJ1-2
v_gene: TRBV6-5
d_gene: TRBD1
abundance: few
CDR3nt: TGTGCCAGCAGTTACTTAGGACAGGGGAGTAACTATGGCTACACCTTC
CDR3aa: CASSYLGQGSNYGYTF

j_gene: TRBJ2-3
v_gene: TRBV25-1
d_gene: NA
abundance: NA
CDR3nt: TGTGCCAGCAGTGATTCGGGATTTAGCACAGATACGCAGTATTTT
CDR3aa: CASSDSGFSTDTQYF

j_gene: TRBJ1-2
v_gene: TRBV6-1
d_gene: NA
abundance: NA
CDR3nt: TGTGCCAGCAGTGAAGGATCAGACACTAACTATGGCTACACCTTC
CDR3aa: CASSEGSDTNYGYTF

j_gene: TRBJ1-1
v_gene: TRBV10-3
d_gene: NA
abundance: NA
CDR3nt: TGTGCCATCAGTGAGAATGGACAGACAAAGCCGAACACTGAAGCTTTCTTT
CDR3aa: CAISENGQTKPNTEAFF

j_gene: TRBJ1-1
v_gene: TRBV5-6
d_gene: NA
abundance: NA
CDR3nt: TGTGCCAGCAGCCCGACAGGATGGACTGAAGCTTTCTTT
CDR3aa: CASSPTGWTEAFF

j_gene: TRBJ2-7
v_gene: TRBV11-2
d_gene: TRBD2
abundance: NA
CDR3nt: TGTGCCAGCAGCCCGGCCGGGGGGTCCTACGAGCAGTACTTC
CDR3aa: CASSPAGGSYEQYF

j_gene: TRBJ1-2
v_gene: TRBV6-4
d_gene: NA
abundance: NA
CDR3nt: TGTGCCAGCAGTGACTCGGAGGGAAGCTATGGCTACACCTTC
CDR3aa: CASSDSEGSYGYTF

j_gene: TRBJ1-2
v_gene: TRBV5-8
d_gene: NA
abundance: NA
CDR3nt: TGTGCCAGGCCTCAGGGTGGCTACACCTTC
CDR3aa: CARPQGGYTF

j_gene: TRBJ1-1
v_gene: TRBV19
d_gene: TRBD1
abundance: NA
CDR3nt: TGTGCCAGTAGTTCCCCCCAGGACAGGGGGCTAGAAGCTTTCTTT
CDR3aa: CASSSPQDRGLEAFF

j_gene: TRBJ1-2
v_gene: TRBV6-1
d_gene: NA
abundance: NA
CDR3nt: TGTGCCAGCAGTGAAGTAGACAGGTCTGGCTACACCTTC
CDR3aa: CASSEVDRSGYTF

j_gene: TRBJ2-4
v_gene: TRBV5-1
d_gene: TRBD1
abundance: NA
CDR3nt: TGCGCCAGCAGCTTGGCCATGGACAGGGTAGACATTCAGTACTTC
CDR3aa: CASSLAMDRVDIQYF

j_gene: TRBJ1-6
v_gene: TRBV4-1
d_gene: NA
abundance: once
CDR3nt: TGCGCCAGCAGCCAACGGGAGGCCAGGTCCTATAATTCACCCCTCCACTTT
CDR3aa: CASSQREARSYNSPLHF

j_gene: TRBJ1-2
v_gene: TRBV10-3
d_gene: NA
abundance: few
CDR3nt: TGTGCCATCAGTGCAACCAGGGATGGCAACTATGGCTACACCTTC
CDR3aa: CAISATRDGNYGYTF

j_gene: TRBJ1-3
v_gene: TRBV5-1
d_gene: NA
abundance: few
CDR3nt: TGCGCCAGCAGCTTCGGGGGGGCGAGTGGAAACACCATATATTTT
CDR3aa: CASSFGGASGNTIYF

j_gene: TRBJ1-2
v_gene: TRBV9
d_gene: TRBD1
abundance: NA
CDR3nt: TGTGCCAGCAGCGGGGGACAGGGCAGCTATGGCTACACCTTC
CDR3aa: CASSGGQGSYGYTF

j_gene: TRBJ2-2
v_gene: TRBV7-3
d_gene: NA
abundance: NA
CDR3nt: TGTGCCAGCAGCCAGTCCGGGGGGGAGCTGTTTTTT
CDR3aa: CASSQSGGELFF

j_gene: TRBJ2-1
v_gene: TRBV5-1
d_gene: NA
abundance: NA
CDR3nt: TGCGCCAGCAGCTTGGGTGCAGGGCCCTCTTACAATGAGCAGTTCTTC
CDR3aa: CASSLGAGPSYNEQFF

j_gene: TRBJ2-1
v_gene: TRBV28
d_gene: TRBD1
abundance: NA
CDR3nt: TGTGCCAGCAGTTTATGGGGGACAGGGGAGGGCAATGAGCAGTTCTTC
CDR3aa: CASSLWGTGEGNEQFF

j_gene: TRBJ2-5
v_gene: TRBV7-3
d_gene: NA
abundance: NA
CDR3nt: TGTGCCAGCAGCCGGACTAGGACAGAGGACACCCAGTACTTC
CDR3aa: CASSRTRTEDTQYF

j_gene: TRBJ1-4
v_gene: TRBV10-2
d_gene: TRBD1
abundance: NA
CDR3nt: TGCGCCAGCAGGGCGGGACAGGGTTTTGAAAAACTGTTTTTT
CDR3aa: CASRAGQGFEKLFF

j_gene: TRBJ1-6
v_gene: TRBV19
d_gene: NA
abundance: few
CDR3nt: TGTGCCAGTAGTATAGATAAAAATTCACCCCTCCACTTT
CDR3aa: CASSIDKNSPLHF

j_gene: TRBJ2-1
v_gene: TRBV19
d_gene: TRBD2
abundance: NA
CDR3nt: TGTGCCAGTAGTATAAACCCAGCGGGGGGGAATAATGAGCAGTTCTTC
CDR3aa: CASSINPAGGNNEQFF

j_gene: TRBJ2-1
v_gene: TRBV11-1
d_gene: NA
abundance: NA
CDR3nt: TGTGCCAGCAGCCCGCAGACAGGCCAGGAGCAGTTCTTC
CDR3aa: CASSPQTGQEQFF

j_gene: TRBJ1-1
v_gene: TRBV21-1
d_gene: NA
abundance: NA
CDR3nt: TGTGCCAGCAGCAAAGGCAGGGGGAACACTGAAGCTTTCTTT
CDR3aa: CASSKGRGNTEAFF

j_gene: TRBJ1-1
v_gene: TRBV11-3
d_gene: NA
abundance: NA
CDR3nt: TGTGCCAGCAGCTTAGATCACAGGAGGAACACTGAAGCTTTCTTT
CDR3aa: CASSLDHRRNTEAFF

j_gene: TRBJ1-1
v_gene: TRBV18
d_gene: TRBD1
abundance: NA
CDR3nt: TGTGCCAGCTCACCGACGTCACAGGGGGCCACTGAAGCTTTCTTT
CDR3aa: CASSPTSQGATEAFF

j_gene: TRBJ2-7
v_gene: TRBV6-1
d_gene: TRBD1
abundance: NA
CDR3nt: TGTGCCAGCAGTGAATCCCCGGGACAGGACTACGAGCAGTACTTC
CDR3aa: CASSESPGQDYEQYF

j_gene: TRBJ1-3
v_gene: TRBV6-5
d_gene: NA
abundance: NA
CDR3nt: TGTGCCAGCAGTTATACAGGTGGGGACACCATATATTTT
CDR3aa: CASSYTGGDTIYF

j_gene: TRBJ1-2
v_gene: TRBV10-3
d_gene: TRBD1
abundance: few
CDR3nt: TGTGCCATCAGAGGGGACAGTCAGGCGGGGAGCTACACCTTC
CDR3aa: CAIRGDSQAGSYTF

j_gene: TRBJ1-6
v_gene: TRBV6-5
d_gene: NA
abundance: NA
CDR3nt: TGTGCCAGCAGCGATACGGTCAATTCACCCCTCCACTTT
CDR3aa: CASSDTVNSPLHF

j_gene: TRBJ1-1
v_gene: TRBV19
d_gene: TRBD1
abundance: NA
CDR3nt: TGTGCCAGTAGTATGGGGACAGGGGGGATGAACACTGAAGCTTTCTTT
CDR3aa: CASSMGTGGMNTEAFF

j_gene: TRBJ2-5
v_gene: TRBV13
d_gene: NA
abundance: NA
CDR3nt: TGTGCCAGCAGCTTTCAAATTGAGACCCAGTACTTC
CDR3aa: CASSFQIETQYF

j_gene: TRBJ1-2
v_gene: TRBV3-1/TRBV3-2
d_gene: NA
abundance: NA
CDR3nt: TGTGCCAGCAGCCCAGCAGGAGGCAGCTATGGCTACACCTTC
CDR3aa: CASSPAGGSYGYTF

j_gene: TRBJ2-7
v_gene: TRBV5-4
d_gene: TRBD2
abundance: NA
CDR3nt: TGTGCCAGCAGGGCTGGCGGGGGGCCCTACGAGCAGTACTTC
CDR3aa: CASRAGGGPYEQYF

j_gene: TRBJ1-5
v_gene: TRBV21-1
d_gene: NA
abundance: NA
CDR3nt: TGTGCCAGCTCCTCGACAGGGGCGATGGGCAATCAGCCCCAGCATTTT
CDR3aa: CASSSTGAMGNQPQHF

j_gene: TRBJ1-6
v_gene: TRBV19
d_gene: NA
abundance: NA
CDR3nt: TGTGCCAGTAGTATAACGGGGGGGAGTTCACCCCTCCACTTT
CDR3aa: CASSITGGSSPLHF

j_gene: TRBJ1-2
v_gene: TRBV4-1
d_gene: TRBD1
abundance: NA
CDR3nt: TGCGCCAGCAGCCAAGGAGAAAGGACAGGGGCGTATGGCTACACCTTC
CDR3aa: CASSQGERTGAYGYTF

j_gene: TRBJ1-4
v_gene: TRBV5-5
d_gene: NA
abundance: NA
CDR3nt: TGTGCCAGCAGCTTGGGGCAGGGGTTCGAGGAAAAACTGTTTTTT
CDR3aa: CASSLGQGFEEKLFF

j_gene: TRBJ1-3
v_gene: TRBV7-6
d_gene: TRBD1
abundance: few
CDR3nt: TGTGCCAGCAGCTCAGCATCGACAGGGGCTGGAAACACCATATATTTT
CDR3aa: CASSSASTGAGNTIYF

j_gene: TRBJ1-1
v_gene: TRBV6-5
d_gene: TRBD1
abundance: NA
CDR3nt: TGTGCCAGCAGTCGACAGGGGGCTTCTTCTGAAGCTTTCTTT
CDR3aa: CASSRQGASSEAFF

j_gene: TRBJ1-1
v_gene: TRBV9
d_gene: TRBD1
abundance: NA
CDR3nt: TGTGCCAGCAGCCAAGGACAGGGGAACACTGAAGCTTTCTTT
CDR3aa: CASSQGQGNTEAFF

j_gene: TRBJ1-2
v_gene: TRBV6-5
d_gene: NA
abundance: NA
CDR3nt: TGTGCCAGCAGCCGGTTTGGGGGCGCCCCTGGAGGCTACACCTTC
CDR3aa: CASSRFGGAPGGYTF